This T cell receptor (beta chain) was documented in a study of molecular identifiers for immune sequencing clone quantification. About this clonotype itself: Its antigen remains unknown. This may come from a read error, since a much larger clone is one base off.

Previously published methods and listed TCR primers were used for the bulk TCR libraries. TCRdb analysed the PCR reads with MiXCR anew, one entry per CDR3 protein. The table has approximately 590,000 distinct CDR3 sequences, 25% seen once; the top ten hold 0.7% to 0.95%. CDR1 is MNHEY, CDR2 SVGAGI, per germline. The CDR3 is made up of 15 amino acids. Losses at the gene ends were 5 bases for V and 0 bases for J; bases not matched to a gene: 6. Study observations and caveats: Under 1% of molecules in naive cells, but over 98% of effector molecules, belonged to clones above 20 RNA copies. Spike-in Jurkat TCR RNA from a single cell reportedly registered among 900,000 to 1,000,000 naive cells. Identical TCR molecules that share a barcode could lead to an underestimation of highly expanded clone sizes.

The chain uses TRBV6-5 and TRBJ2-5; 7 bases fit TRBD2. The origin of this receptor is a human donor in good health. Some libraries in this study had Jurkat cell RNA spiked in. The specimen was naive CD8+ T cells from blood, with Jurkat cell RNA spiked in. Indicated subset: FACS-sorted CD8+CD4-CCR7+CD45RA+ naive T cells. The CDR3 DNA reads as TGTGCCAGCAGTCACGCCGGGACTAACCAAGAGACCCAGTACTTC. Protein: CASSHAGTNQETQYF.